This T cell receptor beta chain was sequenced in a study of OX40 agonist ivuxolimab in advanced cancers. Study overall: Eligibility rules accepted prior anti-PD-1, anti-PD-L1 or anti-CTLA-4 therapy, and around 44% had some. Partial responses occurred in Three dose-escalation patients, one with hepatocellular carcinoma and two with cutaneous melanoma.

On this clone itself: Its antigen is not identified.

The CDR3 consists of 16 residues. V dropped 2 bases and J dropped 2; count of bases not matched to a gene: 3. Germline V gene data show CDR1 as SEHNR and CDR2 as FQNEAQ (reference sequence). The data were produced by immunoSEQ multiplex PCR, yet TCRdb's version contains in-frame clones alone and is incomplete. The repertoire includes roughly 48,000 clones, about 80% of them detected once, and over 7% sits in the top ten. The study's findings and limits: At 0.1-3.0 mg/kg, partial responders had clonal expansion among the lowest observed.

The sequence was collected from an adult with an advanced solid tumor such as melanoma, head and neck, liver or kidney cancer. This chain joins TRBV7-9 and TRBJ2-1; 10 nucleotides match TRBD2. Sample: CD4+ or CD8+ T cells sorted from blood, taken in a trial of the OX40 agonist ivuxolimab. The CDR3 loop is CASSLWTSGTYNEQFF. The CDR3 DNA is TGTGCCAGCAGCTTATGGACTAGCGGTACCTACAATGAGCAGTTCTTC.